The 30 T cell receptor beta chains listed next were all sequenced from one sample in a study of T cell responses to AZD1222 COVID-19 vaccine. Assay: immunoSEQ multiplex PCR; the TCRdb copy retains only in-frame clones and omits some. This sample yields some 140,000 clones, of which about 91% are seen a single time; 2.5% to 3% belongs to the top ten. The sequences come from peripheral blood, collected on day 0 of AZD1222 vaccination. The receptors stem from an adult in good health.

The chain is built from TRBV5-1 and TRBJ1-6; D might be TRBD1 (6 bases). V shed 3 bases and J shed 7 bases, with 14 bases lying between them. CDR1 and CDR2 (germline): SGHRS, YFSETQ. This CDR3 is 15 amino acids long. In DNA, the CDR3 is TGCGCCAGCAGCTCGACAGGAATGAGGAATTCACCCCTCCACTTT. This sequence encodes CASSSTGMRNSPLHF.

The chain joins TRBV4-3 to TRBJ1-3; D gene uncertain. V shed 4 bases and J shed 2 bases, with 9 bases lying between them. CDR1 LGHNA and CDR2 YSLEER come from the germline V gene. The CDR3 loop spans 14 amino acids. CDR3 loop: CASSPRGAGNTIYF. CDR3 nucleotides: TGCGCCAGCAGCCCACGGGGTGCTGGAAACACCATATATTTT.

This clone was detected only once. The genes are TRBV19 and TRBJ2-7, with 11 bases identical to TRBD1. The CDR3 is made up of 15 amino acids. CDR1 is LNHDA and CDR2 is SQIVND in the germline V gene (reference sequence). The ends lost 5 bases at V and 5 bases at J; junction bases unmatched: 8. The CDR3 region has the DNA TGTGCCAGTAGTTTCTCCGGGACAGGGGGTAACGAGCAGTACTTC. Translation gives CASSFSGTGGNEQYF.

In this sample, this clone turned up a few times. This chain links TRBV5-4 with TRBJ1-2; D is unclear. The length of the CDR3 is 15 residues. Germline CDR1 reads SGHNT; CDR2 reads YYREEE (reference sequence). The V end was cut by 2 bases, the J end by 7 bases, with 18 bases between. The CDR3 DNA reads TGTGCCAGCAGCTTTAAGAACTCAGAAAGAGGTGGCTACACCTTC. Its translation is CASSFKNSERGGYTF.

As to this clone: One base separates it from a far larger clone, so it is likely a read error. Different DNA sequences within this sample yield the same CDR3. This chain uses TRBV9 with TRBJ2-2, with unresolved D. The CDR3 is 11 amino acids. V lost 3 bases and J lost 5, with 2 bases in between. Per germline, CDR1 SGDLS and CDR2 YYNGEE. CDR3 in amino acids: CASSGTGELFF. In nucleotides, the CDR3 is TGTGCCAGCAGCGGTACCGGGGAGCTGTTTTTT.

In regard to this clone: A much larger clone sits a single nucleotide away, making a read error possible. The rearrangement uses TRBV7-8 and TRBJ1-5; D perhaps matches TRBD1 (5 bases). The length of the CDR3 is 13 residues. The V end was cut by 1 base, the J end by 6 bases, with 7 bases between. Germline-derived CDR1 and CDR2 are SGHVS and FQNEAQ. The CDR3 DNA reads TGTGCCAGCAGCTTAGGTCAGGGTCAGCCCCAGCATTTT. Translation: CASSLGQGQPQHF.

CDR3: CASSAQTGKGGYTF. The DNA of the CDR3 is TGTGCCAGCAGCGCCCAAACAGGGAAGGGAGGCTACACCTTC. The V gene is TRBV9, the J gene TRBJ1-2, with a possible D match to TRBD1 (6 bases). V gave up 3 bases and J gave up 8 bases, with 17 bases separating them. The CDR3 length is 14 residues. CDR1 is SGDLS, CDR2 YYNGEE, per germline.

The chain employs TRBV7-2 and TRBJ2-5; TRBD2 matches at 12 bases. The CDR3 loop spans 16 amino acids. V shed 3 bases, J shed 2 bases, and the junction held 4 bases outside the gene matches. Per the germline V gene, CDR1 is SGHTA and CDR2 is FQGNSA. CDR3 coding DNA: TGTGCCAGCAGCTTTCCGGGACTAGCGGGTCAAGAGACCCAGTACTTC. This encodes CASSFPGLAGQETQYF.

This rearrangement joins TRBV5-1 to TRBJ2-1; 9 bases match TRBD2. Germline V CDR1 and CDR2: SGHRS, YFSETQ. Trimming removed 2 bases from V and 1 base from J; junction bases left unmatched: 16. CDR3 length equals 20 residues. CDR3 bases: TGCGCCAGCAGCTTAGGGGCGGCGGGAGGGCCAACTAGTTCCTACAATGAGCAGTTCTTC. Encoded protein: CASSLGAAGGPTSSYNEQFF.

The V call is TRBV27, the J call TRBJ1-4; no clear D gene. Germline loops: CDR1 MNHEY, CDR2 SMNVEV (reference sequence). This CDR3 is 14 amino acids long. The ends were cut back, 3 bases at V and 8 bases at J, with 13 bases in the middle. The CDR3 sequence is CASSFADFREKLFF. CDR3 bases: TGTGCCAGCAGTTTTGCGGATTTCCGGGAAAAACTGTTTTTT.

The chain joins TRBV28 to TRBJ1-2, with a weak D call TRBD1 (5 bases). The CDR3 runs 16 residues. Trimming took 3 bases from V and 5 from J, leaving 19 bases between them. Germline V gene data show CDR1 as MDHEN and CDR2 as SYDVKM. Written as DNA, the CDR3 is TGTGCCAGCAGTTTGGGGCCGTTTACCGGCGGATATGGCTACACCTTC. This sequence encodes CASSLGPFTGGYGYTF.

The chain uses TRBV28 and TRBJ1-6; no clear D. Trimming shortened V by 6 bases and J by 3 bases, and 15 bases separated the two germline ends. Per the germline V gene, CDR1 is MDHEN and CDR2 is SYDVKM. The CDR3 runs 16 residues. Here the CDR3 reads CASSRISALYNSPLHF. Here the CDR3 DNA reads TGTGCCAGCAGCCGTATCTCCGCCCTCTATAATTCACCCCTCCACTTT.

CDR3 coding DNA: TGTGCCAGCAGCCCCACGACTGGAAACACCATATATTTT. Translation: CASSPTTGNTIYF. The genes are TRBV7-2 and TRBJ1-3, with D unclear. The V and J ends lost 5 bases and 2 bases respectively, with 7 bases between them. Germline CDR1 and CDR2: SGHTA and FQGNSA. The CDR3 consists of 13 residues.

The rearrangement links TRBV24-1 to TRBJ1-2; tentatively, D is TRBD1 (5 bases). V was cut by 0 bases and J by 6 bases, with 10 bases left in between. CDR3 size: 14 residues. The germline CDR1 and CDR2 sequences are KGHDR and SFDVKD. CDR3 sequence (DNA): TGTGCCACCAGTGATTTGTCCAGGGTGGATGGCTACACCTTC. Residues: CATSDLSRVDGYTF.

This sequence joins TRBV6-5 and TRBJ1-2; tentative D call: TRBD1 (5 bases). The CDR3 sequence is 14 residues long. From germline, CDR1 is MNHEY and CDR2 SVGAGI. V was shortened by 7 bases and J by 4 bases, with 16 bases between the two germline ends. The CDR3 DNA sequence: TGTGCCAGCAAGAACCTTGGGACTCCCTATGGCTACACCTTC. Protein: CASKNLGTPYGYTF.

This chain uses TRBV28 with TRBJ2-1, with 10 bases fitting TRBD2. The J segment lost 6 bases and the V segment lost 7 bases, leaving 3 bases of the junction unmatched. The germline V gene has CDR1 MDHEN and CDR2 SYDVKM. The CDR3 extends over 13 amino acids. The CDR3 DNA is TGTGCCAGCAACGAGCGGGGGGGCAATGAGCAGTTCTTC. Protein sequence: CASNERGGNEQFF.

This clone was recorded only once. The chain joins TRBV11-3 to TRBJ2-1; D tentatively fits TRBD1 or TRBD2 (6 bases each). The V end was cut by 3 bases, the J end by 4 bases, with 13 bases between. CDR3 length: 15 residues. The germline CDR1 and CDR2 sequences are SGHNT and YENEEA. CDR3 DNA sequence: TGTGCCAGCAGCTTGGGGTCGGGGGCTTACAATGAGCAGTTCTTC. Its protein product is CASSLGSGAYNEQFF. Full variable domain (remainder filled in from reference TRBV11-3 and TRBJ2-1): EAGVVQSPRYKIIEKKQPVAFWCNPISGHNTLYWYLQNLGQGPELLIRYENEEAVDDSQLPKDRFSAERLKGVDSTLKIQPAELGDSAVYLCASSLGSGAYNEQFFGPGTRLTVL.

This clone was seen only once. The J gene is TRBJ2-1, the V gene TRBV28; D is ambiguous. Trimming removed 6 bases from V and 7 bases from J, with 16 bases in between. Germline V lookup: CDR1 MDHEN, CDR2 SYDVKM. This CDR3 is 14 amino acids long. For the CDR3, the DNA is TGTGCCAGCAGAACGGGCCCTCAGAGAAATGAGCAGTTCTTC. This translates into CASRTGPQRNEQFF.

The chain carries TRBV28 and TRBJ1-1, with TRBD1 as a possible D gene (5 bases). The CDR3 totals 15 residues. In germline, CDR1 is MDHEN, CDR2 SYDVKM. V lost 2 bases, J lost 2 bases, and 12 bases lay in between. DNA of the CDR3: TGTGCCAGCAGTTTAATTCGGGGGAGAAACACTGAAGCTTTCTTT. Translating it yields CASSLIRGRNTEAFF.

The chain couples TRBV25-1 to TRBJ1-1; D remains unclear. CDR1 and CDR2 (germline): MGHDK, SYGVNS. Trimming pared 1 base from V and 4 bases from J, leaving 13 bases between. CDR3 size: 15 residues. As DNA, the CDR3 is TGTGCCAGCAGTGAATTGGTGGGCAGGAGCACTGAAGCTTTCTTT. It encodes CASSELVGRSTEAFF.

CDR3 protein: CASSSGWGTEAFF. CDR3 nucleotide sequence: TGTGCCAGTAGCTCAGGGTGGGGGACTGAAGCTTTCTTT. The rearrangement links TRBV19 to TRBJ1-1; weak D call: TRBD1 (5 bases). The germline V gene has CDR1 LNHDA and CDR2 SQIVND (reference sequence). V lost 6 bases and J lost 5, with 13 bases in between. The CDR3 has 13 amino acids.

This clone was picked up a small number of times. The rearrangement uses TRBV4-1 and TRBJ1-1, with no clear D. V lost 7 bases, J lost 7 bases, and 10 bases lay in between. This CDR3 has 11 amino acids. Germline loops: CDR1 MGHRA, CDR2 YSYEKL. CDR3 DNA sequence: TGCGCCAGCACGAGGGATCGTGAAGCTTTCTTT. Its protein is CASTRDREAFF.

The genes are TRBV28 and TRBJ1-2, with 9 bases fitting TRBD1. The length of the CDR3 is 15 residues. Germline CDR1 is MDHEN and CDR2 is SYDVKM. The ends lost 2 bases at V and 8 bases at J; junction bases unmatched: 9. In DNA, the CDR3 is TGTGCCAGCAGTTTACCGGGCGGACAGGGGTTGGGCTACACCTTC. This gives the protein CASSLPGGQGLGYTF.

This sequence joins TRBV9 and TRBJ2-2; tentatively, D is TRBD1 (6 bases). V lost 3 bases and J lost 8, with 14 bases in between. The CDR3 is 14 amino acids. Looked up from germline, CDR1 is SGDLS and CDR2 is YYNGEE. CDR3 in amino acids: CASSAQVGAGELFF. In nucleotides, the CDR3 is TGTGCCAGCAGCGCCCAGGTGGGGGCGGGGGAGCTGTTTTTT.

V usage is TRBV6-2 or TRBV6-3 and J usage is TRBJ2-7, with 7 bases that match TRBD1. Per germline, CDR1 MNHEY and CDR2 SVGEGT. The CDR3 extends over 16 amino acids. J gave up 0 bases and V 0 bases, and 5 bases lay outside the gene matches. CDR3 sequence reads: CASSYSIGTASYEQYF. The CDR3 bases are TGTGCCAGCAGTTACTCGATAGGGACAGCCTCCTACGAGCAGTACTTC.

V usage is TRBV4-1 and J usage is TRBJ2-3; D might be TRBD1 (5 bases). The CDR3 has 17 residues. The V gene's germline CDR1 is MGHRA and CDR2 YSYEKL. V was pared by 2 bases and J by 2 bases, with 17 bases between. The CDR3 region has the DNA TGCGCCAGCAGCCAATTCCCGGCAGGGATACTCACAGATACGCAGTATTTT. It codes for CASSQFPAGILTDTQYF.

The chain joins TRBV29-1 to TRBJ1-4; tentative D call: TRBD1 (5 bases). The V gene lost 6 bases and the J gene lost 3 bases, with 14 bases spanning the gap. This CDR3 has 14 residues. CDR1 SQVTM and CDR2 ANQGSEA come from the germline V gene. The chain's CDR3 is CSVRDASANEKLFF. CDR3 nucleotide sequence: TGCAGCGTACGGGACGCCTCGGCTAATGAAAAACTGTTTTTT.

V and J are TRBV4-1 and TRBJ2-1, with TRBD2 matching 9 bases. This CDR3 has 17 residues. Trimming at V came to 0 bases and at J to 3 bases, leaving 6 bases not matched to a gene. CDR1 is MGHRA and CDR2 is YSYEKL in the germline V gene. DNA for the CDR3: TGCGCCAGCAGCCAAGATTATAGCGGGAGAGGCTACAATGAGCAGTTCTTC. Protein sequence: CASSQDYSGRGYNEQFF.

The chain links TRBV2 to TRBJ1-2, with D unresolved. The CDR3 length is 13 residues. Germline CDR1 reads SNHLY; CDR2 reads FYNNEI. The ends were cut back, 1 base at V and 2 bases at J, with 5 bases in the middle. The CDR3 region has the DNA TGTGCCAGCAGTGAAGGTCCCAACTATGGCTACACCTTC. This translates into CASSEGPNYGYTF.

V usage is TRBV5-4 and J usage is TRBJ1-2, with a possible D match to TRBD1 (6 bases). Deletions cut 4 bases from V and 8 bases from J, with 12 bases between. Germline CDR1 and CDR2: SGHNT and YYREEE (reference sequence). This CDR3 has 12 residues. The CDR3 nucleotides read TGTGCCAGCAGCGGAAGACAGGAAGGCTACACCTTC. This translates into CASSGRQEGYTF.